A single sample is the source of the 29 T cell receptor beta chains below, sequenced in a study of blood T cell repertoires in COVID-19. Only in-frame clones appear in the TCRdb table, and some are missing; sequencing was by immunoSEQ multiplex PCR. The sample shows about 280,000 clones, approximately 88% of them seen only once. Sequencing input: peripheral blood. All receptors come from a woman aged 40 to 50 who had recovered from COVID-19.

V usage is TRBV2 and J usage is TRBJ1-2; D not certain. The length of the CDR3 is 14 residues. Trimming removed 5 bases from V and 5 bases from J, with 15 bases in between. The germline V gene encodes CDR1 SNHLY and CDR2 FYNNEI. CDR3 protein: CASSSTRETYGYTF. Written as DNA, the CDR3 is TGTGCCAGCAGTTCCACCCGGGAAACATATGGCTACACCTTC.

The gene calls are TRBV19 and TRBJ2-3; 10 positions agree with TRBD2. There are 16 residues in the CDR3. The junction had 9 bases not matched to a gene; V was cut back by 3 bases and J by 6 bases. Germline CDR1 is LNHDA and CDR2 is SQIVND (reference sequence). CDR3 coding DNA: TGTGCCAGTAGTATCTCTAGCGGGAGCCCATGGGATACGCAGTATTTT. Protein: CASSISSGSPWDTQYF.

The CDR3 DNA sequence: TGTGCCAGCAGTTTAGTAGCGGGAGGGGGCGGGGAGCTGTTTTTT. It is translated as CASSLVAGGGGELFF. The chain uses TRBV27 and TRBJ2-2; 11 bases match TRBD2. The CDR3 runs to 15 residues. The junction had 3 bases not matched to a gene; V was cut back by 2 bases and J by 7 bases. Germline CDR1 and CDR2: MNHEY and SMNVEV (reference sequence).

The chain uses TRBV5-4 and TRBJ2-5; 7 positions match TRBD2. V shed 4 bases, J shed 9 bases, and the junction held 12 bases outside the gene matches. There are 14 residues in the CDR3. Germline V gene lookup returns CDR1 SGHNT and CDR2 YYREEE (reference sequence). The CDR3 DNA sequence: TGTGCCAGCAGCGAGAGACTAGCTCGAGGGCCCCAGTACTTC. The encoded protein is CASSERLARGPQYF.

The V gene is TRBV6-5, the J gene TRBJ1-2, with D unclear. CDR3 length equals 12 residues. Germline CDR1 MNHEY, CDR2 SVGAGI. V was cut by 11 bases and J by 6 bases, with 16 bases left in between. CDR3 loop: CASFYGGNGYTF. DNA of the CDR3: TGTGCCTCCTTCTACGGAGGGAATGGCTACACCTTC.

This sequence joins TRBV6-5 and TRBJ2-7; 10 nucleotides line up with TRBD1. The V gene's germline CDR1 is MNHEY and CDR2 SVGAGI. After removal of 5 bases from V and 4 bases from J, the junction contained 8 bases not matched to a gene. The CDR3 is 15 residues long. The CDR3 DNA sequence: TGTGCCAGCAGTCGGACCTGGGACAGGGGTTACGAGCAGTACTTC. Translating gives CASSRTWDRGYEQYF.

This clone occurred a few times. The V call is TRBV2, the J call TRBJ1-5; D gene ambiguous. Per the germline V gene, CDR1 is SNHLY and CDR2 is FYNNEI. This CDR3 has 14 amino acids. Trimming pared 4 bases from V and 1 base from J, leaving 8 bases between. CDR3 bases: TGTGCCAGCAGTGCAGAAATAAGCAATCAGCCCCAGCATTTT. Residues: CASSAEISNQPQHF.

This sequence joins TRBV4-1 and TRBJ1-2, with D tentatively TRBD1 (5 bases). Trimming pared 1 base from V and 0 bases from J, leaving 15 bases between. This CDR3 is 17 amino acids long. Germline CDR1 reads MGHRA; CDR2 reads YSYEKL. In DNA form, the CDR3 reads TGCGCCAGCAGCCAAGTCCCTTCGGGGGGAGCTAACTATGGCTACACCTTC. This gives the protein CASSQVPSGGANYGYTF.

The V gene is TRBV18, the J gene TRBJ2-7; D gene ambiguous. Trimming pared 1 base from V and 0 bases from J, leaving 4 bases between. From germline, CDR1 is KGHSH and CDR2 LQKENI. The CDR3 totals 13 residues. Here the CDR3 DNA reads TGTGCCAGCTCACCACAGAGCTCCTACGAGCAGTACTTC. The encoded protein is CASSPQSSYEQYF.

The chain couples TRBV5-5 to TRBJ1-1; the D is unclear. The CDR3 sequence is 13 residues long. V lost 0 bases and J lost 4, with 7 bases in between. Germline CDR1 reads SGHKS; CDR2 reads YYEKEE (reference sequence). The chain's CDR3 is CASSLDGRTEAFF. The CDR3 DNA sequence: TGTGCCAGCAGCTTGGATGGCCGCACTGAAGCTTTCTTT.

The V and J genes are TRBV11-3 and TRBJ2-1, with 7 bases that match TRBD2. There are 15 residues in the CDR3. V dropped 1 base and J dropped 7; count of bases not matched to a gene: 7. Looked up from germline, CDR1 is SGHNT and CDR2 is YENEEA. DNA of the CDR3: TGTGCCAGCAGCTTAGTGTGGCGGGAGAGGAATGAGCAGTTCTTC. It codes for CASSLVWRERNEQFF.

J is TRBJ2-1 and V is TRBV6-2 or TRBV6-3; no definite D call. Trimming shortened V by 2 bases and J by 9 bases, and 11 bases separated the two germline ends. This CDR3 is built from 13 residues. Looked up from germline, CDR1 is MNHEY and CDR2 is SVGEGT. The CDR3 protein is CASSYMASTEQFF. The CDR3 nucleotides read TGTGCCAGCAGTTACATGGCTAGTACTGAGCAGTTCTTC.

Only one count was recorded for this clone. The rearrangement links TRBV6-8 to TRBJ1-1; TRBD1 agrees at 7 bases. Germline CDR1 MNHGY, CDR2 SAAAGT. The junction had 7 bases not matched to a gene; V was cut back by 6 bases and J by 0 bases. The CDR3 has 15 amino acids. The CDR3 reads CASRYGDRLNTEAFF. CDR3 coding DNA: TGTGCCAGCAGGTATGGGGACAGATTGAACACTGAAGCTTTCTTT.

This chain uses TRBV19 with TRBJ2-7; TRBD1 matches 11 bases. Germline V gene lookup returns CDR1 LNHDA and CDR2 SQIVND (reference sequence). With 4 bases clipped from V and 2 bases from J, the junction kept 7 bases outside the gene matches. The CDR3 loop spans 16 amino acids. CDR3 residues: CASSKGQGAMTYEQYF. CDR3 coding DNA: TGTGCCAGTAGTAAAGGACAGGGGGCCATGACCTACGAGCAGTACTTC. The variable domain in full, with the rest retrieved from reference TRBV19 and TRBJ2-7, is DGGITQSPKYLFRKEGQNVTLSCEQNLNHDAMYWYRQDPGQGLRLIYYSQIVNDFQKGDIAEGYSVSREKKESFPLTVTSAQKNPTAFYLCASSKGQGAMTYEQYFGPGTRLTVT.

The chain couples TRBV28 to TRBJ2-7, with 7 bases matching TRBD1. The CDR3 sequence is 14 residues long. Germline V gene sequence: CDR1 MDHEN, CDR2 SYDVKM. The V segment lost 7 bases and the J segment 4 bases; nucleotides outside the gene matches: 10. The CDR3 coding sequence is TGTGCCAGCAAAGAGGGGGACAGTGGGTACGAGCAGTACTTC. Translating it yields CASKEGDSGYEQYF.

The rearrangement uses TRBV9 and TRBJ1-2, with D perhaps matching TRBD1 (6 bases). CDR1 SGDLS and CDR2 YYNGEE come from the germline V gene. The CDR3 covers 12 residues. The V gene lost 3 bases and the J gene lost 7 bases, with 10 bases spanning the gap. Here the CDR3 DNA reads TGTGCCAGCAGCGAGGGGGACACTGGCTACACCTTC. Translation: CASSEGDTGYTF.

V is TRBV3-1 (or the pseudogene TRBV3-2) and J is TRBJ2-7, with D tentatively TRBD2 (6 bases). In germline, CDR1 is LGHDT, CDR2 YNNKEL (reference sequence). V lost 1 base and J 3 bases, leaving 10 bases between the germline ends. The CDR3 contains 14 residues. DNA of the CDR3: TGTGCCAGCAGCCAAGGGCTGGGGGGCTACGAGCAGTACTTC. It encodes CASSQGLGGYEQYF.

This chain uses TRBV29-1 with TRBJ1-2, with 7 bases matching TRBD1. V lost 3 bases to trimming and J lost 4 bases; unmatched junction nucleotides: 5. Germline assignment: CDR1 SQVTM and CDR2 ANQGSEA. The CDR3 consists of 13 residues. This CDR3 reads CSVEGDSTYGYTF. CDR3 nucleotides: TGCAGCGTTGAGGGGGACAGCACCTATGGCTACACCTTC.

The chain joins TRBV7-9 to TRBJ2-5, with a possible D match to TRBD2 (6 bases). The CDR3 length is 15 residues. V lost 2 bases and J 2 bases, leaving 12 bases between the germline ends. CDR1 is SEHNR, CDR2 FQNEAQ, per germline (reference sequence). The CDR3, as DNA: TGTGCCAGCAGCTTAATGCTCGGACTACAAGAGACCCAGTACTTC. Its protein product is CASSLMLGLQETQYF.

The chain uses TRBV19 and TRBJ2-2, with 12 bases aligning to TRBD2. CDR1 and CDR2 (germline): LNHDA, SQIVND (reference sequence). The CDR3 length is 14 residues. V shed 8 bases and J 3 bases; nucleotides not matched to a gene: 1. CDR3 in amino acids: CASRLAGDTGELFF. The CDR3 region has the DNA TGTGCCAGTCGACTAGCGGGAGACACCGGGGAGCTGTTTTTT.

The chain employs TRBV12-3 or TRBV12-4 and TRBJ2-1; TRBD1 matches at 7 bases. The V gene end was trimmed by 5 bases and the J gene end by 14 bases; junction bases not matched to a gene: 6. This CDR3 spans 11 amino acids. The CDR3: CASSLRDRKFF. The DNA for the CDR3 is TGTGCCAGCAGTCTCCGGGACAGAAAGTTCTTC.

The chain recombines TRBV19 with TRBJ2-3; 11 bases align to TRBD2. This CDR3 is built from 15 residues. J was trimmed by 3 bases and V by 6 bases; bases with no gene match: 5. CDR1 LNHDA and CDR2 SQIVND come from the germline V gene (reference sequence). CDR3 residues: CASSNSGRGTDTQYF. The CDR3 DNA reads as TGTGCCAGTAGCAATAGCGGGAGGGGGACAGATACGCAGTATTTT.

This rearrangement joins TRBV27 to TRBJ1-2; D unresolved. V shed 0 bases and J shed 0 bases, with 17 bases lying between them. Germline CDR1 and CDR2: MNHEY and SMNVEV (reference sequence). The CDR3 has 18 amino acids. Written as DNA, the CDR3 is TGTGCCAGCAGTTTATCATCGGAGGGAGGGATCGCTAACTATGGCTACACCTTC. Amino acids: CASSLSSEGGIANYGYTF.

This clone was seen just once. CDR3 nucleotide sequence: TGTGCCAGCAAAACAGGGGTCACTGAAGCTTTCTTT. It is translated as CASKTGVTEAFF. This chain uses TRBV2 with TRBJ1-1; 7 nucleotides line up with TRBD1. The CDR3 runs 12 residues. The germline V gene encodes CDR1 SNHLY and CDR2 FYNNEI. The J segment lost 4 bases and the V segment lost 7 bases, leaving 3 bases of the junction unmatched.

The genes are TRBV7-9 and TRBJ2-7, with 7 bases identical to TRBD1. The germline V gene encodes CDR1 SEHNR and CDR2 FQNEAQ (reference sequence). The CDR3 is 13 amino acids. The trim removed 7 bases at V and 2 bases at J, leaving 5 bases unmatched. The CDR3 DNA sequence: TGTGCCAGCACCAGGGACAGTGCCTACGAGCAGTACTTC. It encodes CASTRDSAYEQYF.

The genes are TRBV5-1 and TRBJ1-2, with TRBD1 matching over 9 bases. Germline CDR1 SGHRS, CDR2 YFSETQ. The CDR3 extends over 14 amino acids. Trimming removed 4 bases from V and 4 bases from J; junction bases left unmatched: 5. The CDR3 DNA reads TGCGCCAGCAGCCCCCAGGACAGGGGCTATGGCTACACCTTC. Its protein product is CASSPQDRGYGYTF. The whole variable domain, filled in from reference TRBV5-1 and TRBJ1-2, reads KAGVTQTPRYLIKTRGQQVTLSCSPISGHRSVSWYQQTPGQGLQFLFEYFSETQRNKGNFPGRFSGRQFSNSRSEMNVSTLELGDSALYLCASSPQDRGYGYTFGSGTRLTVV.

This chain connects TRBV27 to TRBJ2-7; 7 bases fit TRBD2. After removal of 2 bases from V and 2 bases from J, the junction contained 6 bases not matched to a gene. Per germline, CDR1 MNHEY and CDR2 SMNVEV (reference sequence). The CDR3 contains 15 residues. The CDR3 loop is CASSLEGLAAYEQYF. The CDR3 DNA sequence: TGTGCCAGCAGTTTAGAGGGCCTAGCGGCCTACGAGCAGTACTTC.

The V and J genes are TRBV25-1 and TRBJ2-5; 9 bases are shared with TRBD2. The CDR3 is made up of 15 amino acids. The germline V gene has CDR1 MGHDK and CDR2 SYGVNS. J gave up 5 bases and V 3 bases, and 7 bases lay outside the gene matches. CDR3 coding DNA: TGTGCCAGCAGTGACCCCCGAACTAGCGGGGAGACCCAGTACTTC. Its protein is CASSDPRTSGETQYF.

The rearrangement joins TRBV30 to TRBJ1-3; the D gene is possibly TRBD1 (6 bases). Germline CDR1 is GTSNPN and CDR2 is SVGIG (reference sequence). The V end was cut by 1 base, the J end by 4 bases, with 14 bases between. CDR3 length equals 15 residues. CDR3 nucleotide sequence: TGTGCCTGGAGTGACCCGAGACAGGCGGGAAACACCATATATTTT. The encoded protein is CAWSDPRQAGNTIYF.